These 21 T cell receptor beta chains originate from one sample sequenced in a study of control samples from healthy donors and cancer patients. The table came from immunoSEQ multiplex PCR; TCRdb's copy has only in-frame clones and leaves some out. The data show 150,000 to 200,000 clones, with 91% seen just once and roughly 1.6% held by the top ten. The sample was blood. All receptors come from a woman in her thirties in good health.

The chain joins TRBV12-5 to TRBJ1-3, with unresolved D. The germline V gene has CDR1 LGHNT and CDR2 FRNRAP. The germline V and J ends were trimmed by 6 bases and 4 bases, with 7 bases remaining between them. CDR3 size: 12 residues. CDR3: CASGSRGNTIYF. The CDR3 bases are TGTGCTAGTGGCTCCCGGGGAAACACCATATATTTT.

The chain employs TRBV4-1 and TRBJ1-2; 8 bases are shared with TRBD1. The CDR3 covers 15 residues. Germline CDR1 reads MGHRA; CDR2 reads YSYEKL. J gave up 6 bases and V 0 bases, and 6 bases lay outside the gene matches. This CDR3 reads CASSQDRGRSDGYTF. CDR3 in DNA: TGCGCCAGCAGCCAAGACAGGGGGCGCTCAGATGGCTACACCTTC.

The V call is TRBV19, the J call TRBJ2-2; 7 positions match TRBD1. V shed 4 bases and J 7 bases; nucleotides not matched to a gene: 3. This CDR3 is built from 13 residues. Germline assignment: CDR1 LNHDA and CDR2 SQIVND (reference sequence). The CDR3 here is CASSRQGVGELFF. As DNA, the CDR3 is TGTGCCAGTAGTAGGCAGGGGGTCGGGGAGCTGTTTTTT.

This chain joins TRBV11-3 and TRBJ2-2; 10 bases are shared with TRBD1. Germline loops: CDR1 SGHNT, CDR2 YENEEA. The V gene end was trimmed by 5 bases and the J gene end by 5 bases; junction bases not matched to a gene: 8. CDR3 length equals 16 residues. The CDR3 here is CASSLRTGGGTGELFF. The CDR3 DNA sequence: TGTGCCAGCAGCCTCCGGACAGGGGGAGGAACCGGGGAGCTGTTTTTT.

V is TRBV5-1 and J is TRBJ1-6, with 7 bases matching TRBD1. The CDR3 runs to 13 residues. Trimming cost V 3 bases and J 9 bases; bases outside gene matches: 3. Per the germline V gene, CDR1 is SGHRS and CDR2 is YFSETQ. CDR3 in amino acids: CASSSTGVSPLHF. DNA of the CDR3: TGCGCCAGCAGCTCCACAGGGGTTTCACCCCTCCACTTT.

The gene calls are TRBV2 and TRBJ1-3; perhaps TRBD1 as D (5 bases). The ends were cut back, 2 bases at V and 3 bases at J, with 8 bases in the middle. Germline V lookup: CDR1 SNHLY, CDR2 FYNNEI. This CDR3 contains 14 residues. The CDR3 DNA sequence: TGTGCCAGCAGTGAACAGGGTAGTGGAAACACCATATATTTT. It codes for CASSEQGSGNTIYF.

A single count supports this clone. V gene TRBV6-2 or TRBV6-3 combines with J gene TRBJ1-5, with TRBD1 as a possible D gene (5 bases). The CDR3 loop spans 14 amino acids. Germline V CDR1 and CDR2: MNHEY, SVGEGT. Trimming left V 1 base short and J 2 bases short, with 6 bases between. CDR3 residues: CASSYWGRNQPQHF. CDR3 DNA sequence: TGTGCCAGCAGTTACTGGGGCCGCAATCAGCCCCAGCATTTT.

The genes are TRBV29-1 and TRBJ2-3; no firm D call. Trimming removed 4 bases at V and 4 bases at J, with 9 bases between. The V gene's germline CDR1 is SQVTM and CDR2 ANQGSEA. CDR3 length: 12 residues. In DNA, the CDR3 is TGCAGCGTTGTCGGGTTCTCAGATACGCAGTATTTT. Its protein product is CSVVGFSDTQYF.

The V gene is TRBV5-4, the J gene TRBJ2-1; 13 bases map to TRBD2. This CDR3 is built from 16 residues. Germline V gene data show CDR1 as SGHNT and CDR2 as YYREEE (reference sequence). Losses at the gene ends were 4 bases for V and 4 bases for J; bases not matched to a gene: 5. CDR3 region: CASSTSGRALYNEQFF. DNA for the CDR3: TGTGCCAGCAGCACTAGCGGGAGGGCCCTTTACAATGAGCAGTTCTTC. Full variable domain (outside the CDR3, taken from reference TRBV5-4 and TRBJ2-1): ETGVTQSPTHLIKTRGQQVTLRCSSQSGHNTVSWYQQALGQGPQFIFQYYREEENGRGNFPPRFSGLQFPNYSSELNVNALELDDSALYLCASSTSGRALYNEQFFGPGTRLTVL.

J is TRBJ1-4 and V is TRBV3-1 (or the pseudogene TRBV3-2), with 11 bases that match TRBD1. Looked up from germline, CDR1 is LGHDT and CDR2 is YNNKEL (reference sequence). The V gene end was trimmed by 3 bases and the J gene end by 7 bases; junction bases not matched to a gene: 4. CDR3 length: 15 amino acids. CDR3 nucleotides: TGTGCCAGCAGCCAGGACAGGGGGCGGAGTGAAAAACTGTTTTTT. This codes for CASSQDRGRSEKLFF.

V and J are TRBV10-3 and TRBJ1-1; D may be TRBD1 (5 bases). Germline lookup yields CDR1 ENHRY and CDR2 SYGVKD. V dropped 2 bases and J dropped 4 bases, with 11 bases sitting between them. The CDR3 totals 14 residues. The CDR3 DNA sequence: TGTGCCATCAGTGAGAACGGGGGGGGCACTGAAGCTTTCTTT. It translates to CAISENGGGTEAFF.

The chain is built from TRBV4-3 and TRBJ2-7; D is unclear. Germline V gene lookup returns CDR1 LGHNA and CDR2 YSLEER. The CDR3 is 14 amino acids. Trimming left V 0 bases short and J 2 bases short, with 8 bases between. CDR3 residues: CASSQEAATYEQYF. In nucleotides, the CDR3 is TGCGCCAGCAGCCAAGAGGCTGCCACCTACGAGCAGTACTTC.

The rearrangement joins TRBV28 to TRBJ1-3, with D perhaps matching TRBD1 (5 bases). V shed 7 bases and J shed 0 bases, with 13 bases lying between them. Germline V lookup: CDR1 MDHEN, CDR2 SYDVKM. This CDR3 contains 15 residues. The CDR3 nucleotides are TGTGCCAGCACCTTACAGGTACCCTCTGGAAACACCATATATTTT. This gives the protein CASTLQVPSGNTIYF.

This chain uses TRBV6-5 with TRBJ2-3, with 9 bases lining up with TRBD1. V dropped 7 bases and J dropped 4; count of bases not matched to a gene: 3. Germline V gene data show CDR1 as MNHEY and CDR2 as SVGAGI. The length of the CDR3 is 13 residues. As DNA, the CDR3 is TGTGCCAGCAAGAGACAGGGGGCAGATACGCAGTATTTT. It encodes CASKRQGADTQYF.

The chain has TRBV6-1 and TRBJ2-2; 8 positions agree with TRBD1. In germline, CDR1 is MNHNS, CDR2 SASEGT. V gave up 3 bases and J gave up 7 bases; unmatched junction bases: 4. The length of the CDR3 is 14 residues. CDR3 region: CASSEETGVGELFF. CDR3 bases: TGTGCCAGCAGTGAGGAGACAGGGGTCGGGGAGCTGTTTTTT.

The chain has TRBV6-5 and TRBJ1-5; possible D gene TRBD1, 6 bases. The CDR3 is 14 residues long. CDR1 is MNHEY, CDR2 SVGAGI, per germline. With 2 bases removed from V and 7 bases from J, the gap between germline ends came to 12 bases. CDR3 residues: CASSYDPTGQPQHF. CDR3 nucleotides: TGTGCCAGCAGTTACGACCCCACAGGGCAGCCCCAGCATTTT.

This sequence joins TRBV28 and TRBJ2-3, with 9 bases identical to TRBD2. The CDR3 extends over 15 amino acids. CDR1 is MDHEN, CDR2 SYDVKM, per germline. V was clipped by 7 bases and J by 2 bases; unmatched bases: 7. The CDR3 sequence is CASTLAGPYTDTQYF. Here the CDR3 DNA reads TGTGCCAGCACCCTAGCGGGACCTTACACAGATACGCAGTATTTT.

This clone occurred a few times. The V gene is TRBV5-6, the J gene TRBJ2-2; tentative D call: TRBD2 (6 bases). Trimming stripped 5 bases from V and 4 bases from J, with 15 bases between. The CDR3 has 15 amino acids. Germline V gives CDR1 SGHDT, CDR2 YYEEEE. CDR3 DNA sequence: TGTGCCAGCAGGTCGCTGGGGGGTGGCACCGGGGAGCTGTTTTTT. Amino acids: CASRSLGGGTGELFF.

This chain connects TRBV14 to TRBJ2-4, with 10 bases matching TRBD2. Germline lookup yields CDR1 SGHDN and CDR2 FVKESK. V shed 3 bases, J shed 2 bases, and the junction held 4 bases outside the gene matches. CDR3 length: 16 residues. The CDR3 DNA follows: TGTGCCAGCAGCCACGCTAGCGGGAGTTCCAAAAACATTCAGTACTTC. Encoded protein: CASSHASGSSKNIQYF. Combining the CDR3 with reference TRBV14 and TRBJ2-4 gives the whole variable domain EAGVTQFPSHSVIEKGQTVTLRCDPISGHDNLYWYRRVMGKEIKFLLHFVKESKQDESGMPNNRFLAERTGGTYSTLKVQPAELEDSGVYFCASSHASGSSKNIQYFGAGTRLSVL.

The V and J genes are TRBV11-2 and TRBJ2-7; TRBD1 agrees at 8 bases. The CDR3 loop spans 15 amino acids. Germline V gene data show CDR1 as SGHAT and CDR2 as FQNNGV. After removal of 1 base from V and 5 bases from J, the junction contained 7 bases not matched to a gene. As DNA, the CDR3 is TGTGCCAGCAGCTTAGGCCGGGACAGGTTGAACGAGCAGTACTTC. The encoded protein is CASSLGRDRLNEQYF.

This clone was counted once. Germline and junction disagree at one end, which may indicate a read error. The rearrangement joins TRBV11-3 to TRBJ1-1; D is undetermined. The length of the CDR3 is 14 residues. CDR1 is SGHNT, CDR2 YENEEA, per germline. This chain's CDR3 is CASSLVFGNPEAFF. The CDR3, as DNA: TGTGCCAGCAGCTTAGTTTTTGGGAACCCTGAAGCTTTCTTT.